The 19 T cell receptor beta chains below come from one sample, sequenced in a study of regulatory T cells in long-lasting Graves disease. The time point here: newly diagnosed GD, antithyroid drugs for less than 3 months. PBMC RNA was the source of the TCR library. CDR3 regions were amplified by Arm-PCR using iRepertoire HTBI primers to build TCR beta libraries. TCRdb independently ran MiXCR on the multiplex PCR reads; one entry per CDR3 protein. Of about 540,000 distinct CDR3 sequences in the sample, approximately 13% were seen once. The same specimen was also included in a second study, on T cells in Graves' hyperthyroidism and ophthalmopathy.

This specimen was peripheral blood mononuclear cells (PBMCs), taken at new diagnosis, from a patient treated with antithyroid drugs. These receptors all come from a man aged 25 to 40 with Graves disease.

This chain joins TRBV7-9 and TRBJ2-2, with 9 positions matching TRBD2. The CDR3 loop spans 16 amino acids. With 1 base clipped from V and 2 bases from J, the junction kept 2 bases outside the gene matches. CDR1 is SEHNR, CDR2 FQNEAQ, per germline (reference sequence). For the CDR3, the DNA is TGTGCCAGCAGCTTAGGAGCGGGAGGTAACACCGGGGAGCTGTTTTTT. This encodes CASSLGAGGNTGELFF.

Ten or more counts support this clonotype. The V gene is TRBV2, the J gene TRBJ2-5; a weak D match, TRBD2 (6 bases). V lost 8 bases and J 4 bases, leaving 23 bases between the germline ends. CDR1 and CDR2 (germline): SNHLY, FYNNEI. This CDR3 spans 16 amino acids. In DNA, the CDR3 is TGTGCCAGCGAAGAGTGGGGAGCGGACGGGGGAGAGACCCAGTACTTC. This translates into CASEEWGADGGETQYF.

The chain is built from TRBV19 and TRBJ2-3; TRBD2 matches at 13 bases. The germline V gene encodes CDR1 LNHDA and CDR2 SQIVND (reference sequence). This CDR3 has 17 amino acids. The trim removed 2 bases at V and 1 base at J, leaving 3 bases unmatched. For the CDR3, the DNA is TGTGCCAGTAGTATAATGGGGACTAGCGGGGGCACAGATACGCAGTATTTT. Translation gives CASSIMGTSGGTDTQYF.

This clonotype was detected ten times or more. The J gene is TRBJ2-2, the V gene TRBV24-1; D is possibly TRBD1 (5 bases). The germline V gene encodes CDR1 KGHDR and CDR2 SFDVKD. This CDR3 spans 17 amino acids. Trimming removed 4 bases at V and 1 base at J, with 15 bases between. CDR3 nucleotide sequence: TGTGCCACCAGTGACTCCGGCCTCCAGGGGAACACCGGGGAGCTGTTTTTT. It translates to CATSDSGLQGNTGELFF.

This clonotype was found many times. The chain carries TRBV20-1 and TRBJ2-1; 7 bases fit TRBD1. Germline V gene data show CDR1 as DFQATT and CDR2 as SNEGSKA (reference sequence). Trimming cost V 6 bases and J 3 bases; bases outside gene matches: 8. The CDR3 consists of 14 residues. The DNA for the CDR3 is TGCAGTGCACTCGACAGGGACAGCTACAATGAGCAGTTCTTC. This gives the protein CSALDRDSYNEQFF.

This clonotype was picked up a small number of times. V gene TRBV27 combines with J gene TRBJ2-1, with 7 bases fitting TRBD1. The V and J ends lost 3 bases and 7 bases, in that order; junction bases with no gene match: 6. Per germline, CDR1 MNHEY and CDR2 SMNVEV (reference sequence). The CDR3 spans 14 residues. The CDR3 sequence: CASSLRTGPNEQFF. The CDR3, as DNA: TGTGCCAGCAGTTTGAGGACAGGACCAAATGAGCAGTTCTTC.

This clonotype came up many times. The CDR3 loop reads CASSFSRINQPQHF. The CDR3 DNA follows: TGTGCCAGCAGTTTCAGTCGGATCAATCAGCCCCAGCATTTT. V usage is TRBV12-3 or TRBV12-4 and J usage is TRBJ1-5; D is unresolved. The CDR3 contains 14 residues. V was cut by 3 bases and J by 3 bases, with 9 bases left in between.

The V call is TRBV18, the J call TRBJ2-1, with D unresolved. Germline CDR1 and CDR2: KGHSH and LQKENI. The CDR3 spans 16 residues. V was trimmed by 4 bases and J by 6 bases, leaving 19 bases between them. CDR3 nucleotides: TGTGCCAGCTCACAAGCCATAAGTTCGAGTGTCAATGAGCAGTTCTTC. Translating it yields CASSQAISSSVNEQFF.

This CDR3 is CASSSHKQGGEQYF. CDR3 bases: TGTGCCAGCAGTTCTCATAAACAGGGCGGGGAGCAGTACTTC. The chain couples TRBV27 to TRBJ2-7; D perhaps matches TRBD1 (6 bases). The germline gives CDR1 MNHEY, CDR2 SMNVEV (reference sequence). Trimming took 4 bases from V and 7 from J, leaving 17 bases between them. This CDR3 region has 14 residues.

This clonotype has ten or more counts. This rearrangement joins TRBV6-2 or TRBV6-3 to TRBJ2-3; D perhaps matches TRBD1 (6 bases). Trimming left V 5 bases short and J 6 bases short, with 18 bases between. Germline V CDR1 and CDR2: MNHEY, SVGEGT. This CDR3 has 15 amino acids. The CDR3: CASSEGASGADTQYF. The CDR3 region has the DNA TGTGCCAGCAGTGAAGGCGCCTCAGGGGCTGATACGCAGTATTTT.

The chain has TRBV19 and TRBJ1-1; D remains unclear. V was pared by 9 bases and J by 2 bases, with 19 bases between. CDR3 length: 15 amino acids. From germline, CDR1 is LNHDA and CDR2 SQIVND (reference sequence). The CDR3 region is CASRLAGEVNTEAFF. The CDR3 DNA follows: TGTGCCAGCCGCCTTGCAGGAGAAGTTAACACTGAAGCTTTCTTT.

V usage is TRBV20-1 and J usage is TRBJ2-7, with 7 positions matching TRBD2. CDR3 length: 13 residues. Germline CDR1 is DFQATT and CDR2 is SNEGSKA (reference sequence). J lost 1 base, V lost 5 bases, and 5 bases had no gene match. The DNA for the CDR3 is TGCAGTGCTGGGGGGGACGGGTCCTACGAGCAGTACTTC. Its translation is CSAGGDGSYEQYF.

About this clonotype: This may be a read error: a much more frequent sequence differs by one nucleotide. The J gene is TRBJ2-1, the V gene TRBV6-1; D tentatively reads TRBD1 or TRBD2 (5 bases each). Germline CDR1 reads MNHNS; CDR2 reads SASEGT. The CDR3 is 17 amino acids. CDR3 DNA: TGTGCCAGCAGTGAATTTGGGCAGGGTTCTGCGGGCAATGGGCAGTTCTTC. It translates to CASSEFGQGSAGNGQFF.

This clonotype was counted many times. This chain joins TRBV10-3 and TRBJ2-1, with 15 bases fitting TRBD2. In germline, CDR1 is ENHRY, CDR2 SYGVKD. This CDR3 comprises 14 residues. J lost 10 bases, V lost 6 bases, and 4 bases had no gene match. The CDR3 reads CAISRTSGREEQFF. The DNA for the CDR3 is TGTGCCATCAGCAGGACTAGCGGGAGGGAGGAGCAGTTCTTC.

This clonotype was seen ten or more times. The CDR3 region has the DNA TGTGCCAGCAGCTTGATACAGGCCTACGAGCAGTACTTC. This translates into CASSLIQAYEQYF. The rearrangement joins TRBV7-2 to TRBJ2-7; a possible D gene is TRBD1 (5 bases). Looked up from germline, CDR1 is SGHTA and CDR2 is FQGNSA. This CDR3 is built from 13 residues. V shed 3 bases and J shed 2 bases, with 8 bases lying between them. Variable domain in full (rest from reference TRBV7-2 and TRBJ2-7): GAGVSQSPSNKVTEKGKDVELRCDPISGHTALYWYRQSLGQGLEFLIYFQGNSAPDKSGLPSDRFSAERTGGSVSTLTIQRTQQEDSAVYLCASSLIQAYEQYFGPGTRLTVT.

There are many counts of this clonotype. V usage is TRBV27 and J usage is TRBJ2-3, with 9 bases matching TRBD2. V shed 8 bases and J 8 bases; nucleotides not matched to a gene: 17. CDR3 size: 16 residues. The germline V gene encodes CDR1 MNHEY and CDR2 SMNVEV (reference sequence). The CDR3 region is CASGSAGGGMGRTQYF. The DNA of the CDR3 is TGTGCCAGCGGCTCAGCGGGAGGAGGGATGGGCCGTACGCAGTATTTT.

This clonotype was seen more than once but under ten times. The chain links TRBV6-2 or TRBV6-3 to TRBJ1-5; no reliable D call. From germline, CDR1 is MNHEY and CDR2 SVGEGT. The CDR3 is 15 residues long. The V and J ends lost 6 bases and 4 bases respectively, with 16 bases between them. The CDR3 here is CASRFRAYGNQPQHF. In DNA form, the CDR3 reads TGTGCCAGCAGGTTCCGGGCATACGGAAATCAGCCCCAGCATTTT.

This clonotype was found many times. The V gene is TRBV5-1, the J gene TRBJ2-3, with TRBD1 as a possible D gene (7 bases). Germline V lookup: CDR1 SGHRS, CDR2 YFSETQ. CDR3 size: 17 residues. V lost 2 bases to trimming and J lost 2 bases, with 18 bases between them. The CDR3 coding sequence is TGCGCCAGCAGCTTAACGGGAGAAAAGGGGGCCACAGATACGCAGTATTTT. This codes for CASSLTGEKGATDTQYF.

At least ten counts were recorded for this clonotype. The chain employs TRBV5-5 and TRBJ2-3; D is possibly TRBD2 (6 bases). V lost 3 bases and J 3 bases, leaving 17 bases between the germline ends. The germline CDR1 and CDR2 sequences are SGHKS and YYEKEE (reference sequence). The CDR3 extends over 16 amino acids. CDR3 bases: TGTGCCAGCAGCTGGAGTGTGCGGGGTGGGACAGATACGCAGTATTTT. It yields the protein CASSWSVRGGTDTQYF.